This entry is about one T cell receptor (beta chain). CDR1 and CDR2 from the germline V gene are SNHLY and FYNNEI. With 6 bases removed from V and 1 base from J, the gap between germline ends came to 4 bases. This CDR3 is built from 12 residues. The treatment was: oral pan-JAK inhibitor, 5-10 mg twice daily. Individuals with alopecia areata gave both lesional scalp punch biopsies and peripheral blood for collection. Once RNA had been extracted, it was reverse transcribed into cDNA to act as the sequencing template. The method was immunoSEQ multiplex PCR; TCRdb's version includes in-frame clones alone and lacks a portion of them. The sample comprises about 160,000 clones, just over 65% of which are singletons, and about 0.94% rests with the top ten. This entry comes from a study of CD8+ T cells in alopecia areata. Study-level information: Administration of oral tofacitinib to treated patients was at 5 to 10 mg twice daily.

The V and J genes are TRBV2 and TRBJ1-5; D remains ambiguous. Here the sequenced sample was CD4+ T cells sorted from blood, taken at week 4, from a patient treated with tofacitinib. This TCR came from a human donor with alopecia areata. CDR3 in DNA: TGTGCCAGCAGGCGGAGCAATCAGCCCCAGCATTTT. It encodes CASRRSNQPQHF.